The 15 T cell receptor beta chains below come from one sample, sequenced in a study of identical twins. TCRdb re-called the 5' RACE reads through MiXCR, storing one row per CDR3 protein. This table holds approximately 410,000 distinct CDR3 sequences, roughly 20% found once. Sequenced input: naive T cells sorted from blood. Receptor source: a man aged 50-60 years in good health.

This clonotype occurred many times. The CDR3 protein is CASSLARIPDTQYF. DNA of the CDR3: TGTGCCAGCAGCCTCGCTAGAATCCCAGATACGCAGTATTTT. The chain combines TRBV4-2 with TRBJ2-3; D is uncertain. The germline CDR1 and CDR2 sequences are LGHNA and YNFKEQ. CDR3 length: 14 amino acids. V lost 4 bases and J lost 4, with 12 bases in between.

Many counts were recorded for this clonotype. The chain joins TRBV2 to TRBJ2-1, with D perhaps given as TRBD1 or TRBD2 (5 bases each). The CDR3 length is 17 residues. CDR1 and CDR2 from the germline V gene are SNHLY and FYNNEI. The V end was cut by 2 bases, the J end by 4 bases, with 18 bases between. CDR3 protein: CASSETQGTRAYNEQFF. For the CDR3, the DNA is TGTGCCAGCAGTGAAACCCAGGGTACGAGGGCTTACAATGAGCAGTTCTTC.

In its sample, this clonotype was seen a few times. The chain is built from TRBV7-9 and TRBJ2-5, with D tentatively TRBD2 (7 bases). CDR1 and CDR2 (germline): SEHNR, FQNEAQ (reference sequence). Trimming removed 5 bases from V and 5 bases from J, with 15 bases in between. The CDR3 extends over 14 amino acids. In nucleotides, the CDR3 is TGTGCCAGCAGCACTGGGGGGGGGCAGGAGACCCAGTACTTC. Its protein is CASSTGGGQETQYF.

This clonotype has a handful of counts. The chain has TRBV9 and TRBJ1-6; 7 positions match TRBD1. There are 14 residues in the CDR3. V trimming: 3 bases; J trimming: 5 bases; junction bases outside the gene matches: 2. Germline CDR1 SGDLS, CDR2 YYNGEE. Written as DNA, the CDR3 is TGTGCCAGCAGCGCGACAGGGAATAATTCACCCCTCCACTTT. It translates to CASSATGNNSPLHF.

The table lists this clonotype with many counts. The chain uses TRBV5-5 and TRBJ2-5; D is ambiguous. Germline V CDR1 and CDR2: SGHKS, YYEKEE (reference sequence). The CDR3 contains 15 residues. Trimming stripped 0 bases from V and 7 bases from J, with 16 bases between. Here the CDR3 DNA reads TGTGCCAGCAGCTTGGAGGCGGTTGGGAAGCTGACCCAGTACTTC. It specifies CASSLEAVGKLTQYF.

This clonotype was picked up many times. J is TRBJ2-3 and V is TRBV20-1, with 13 bases that match TRBD2. The CDR3 runs to 19 residues. CDR1 is DFQATT, CDR2 SNEGSKA, per germline (reference sequence). V dropped 0 bases and J dropped 0; count of bases not matched to a gene: 9. CDR3 amino acids: CSARDMGLAGRASTDTQYF. Written as DNA, the CDR3 is TGCAGTGCTAGAGATATGGGACTAGCGGGGAGGGCTAGCACAGATACGCAGTATTTT.

This clonotype was seen repeatedly, ten times or more. V usage is TRBV14 and J usage is TRBJ1-2; D not resolved. Germline V gives CDR1 SGHDN, CDR2 FVKESK. With 1 base removed from V and 9 bases from J, the gap between germline ends came to 18 bases. The CDR3 has 15 residues. The CDR3 loop reads CASSQGPVPGLSYTF. CDR3 coding DNA: TGTGCCAGCAGCCAAGGCCCAGTTCCTGGTCTTAGCTACACCTTC.

This clonotype was observed a few times. This chain joins TRBV27 and TRBJ2-1; 11 bases match TRBD1. CDR1 and CDR2 from the germline V gene are MNHEY and SMNVEV (reference sequence). There are 16 residues in the CDR3. Trimming took 7 bases from V and 1 from J; bases not matched to a gene: 6. CDR3 DNA: TGTGCCAGCACCATGGGGACAGGGGGGTCCTACAATGAGCAGTTCTTC. This sequence encodes CASTMGTGGSYNEQFF.

This clonotype was counted ten times or more. V and J are TRBV15 and TRBJ2-1; 8 bases are a match to TRBD1. Germline loops: CDR1 LNHNV, CDR2 YYDKDF (reference sequence). The CDR3 runs 15 residues. Trimming at V came to 1 base and at J to 4 bases, leaving 3 bases not matched to a gene. The CDR3 reads CATSRARGLYNEQFF. DNA of the CDR3: TGTGCCACCAGCAGAGCCAGGGGGCTTTACAATGAGCAGTTCTTC.

In this sample, this clonotype turned up many times. The DNA of the CDR3 is TGCGCCAGCAGTCGGGAAGGAGAGCAGTTCTTC. Encoded protein: CASSREGEQFF. The V call is TRBV5-1, the J call TRBJ2-1; D might be TRBD2 (5 bases). Germline assignment: CDR1 SGHRS and CDR2 YFSETQ. Trimming cost V 5 bases and J 10 bases, with 10 bases left between them. The CDR3 covers 11 residues. Drawing the rest from reference TRBV5-1 and TRBJ2-1, the complete variable domain is KAGVTQTPRYLIKTRGQQVTLSCSPISGHRSVSWYQQTPGQGLQFLFEYFSETQRNKGNFPGRFSGRQFSNSRSEMNVSTLELGDSALYLCASSREGEQFFGPGTRLTVL.

V and J are TRBV7-9 and TRBJ1-3, with a weak D call TRBD1 (5 bases). Germline-derived CDR1 and CDR2 are SEHNR and FQNEAQ (reference sequence). The CDR3 is made up of 15 amino acids. Trimming removed 2 bases from V and 0 bases from J, with 8 bases in between. CDR3 loop: CASSLPGYSGNTIYF. The CDR3 coding sequence is TGTGCCAGCAGCTTACCAGGGTACTCTGGAAACACCATATATTTT. Variable domain in full (rest from reference TRBV7-9 and TRBJ1-3): DTGVSQNPRHKITKRGQNVTFRCDPISEHNRLYWYRQTLGQGPEFLTYFQNEAQLEKSRLLSDRFSAERPKGSFSTLEIQRTEQGDSAMYLCASSLPGYSGNTIYFGEGSWLTVV.

J is TRBJ2-3 and V is TRBV7-6, with TRBD2 matching over 10 bases. Germline trimming cut 1 base from V and 4 bases from J; bases unmatched to any gene: 11. Germline-derived CDR1 and CDR2 are SGHVS and FNYEAQ. This CDR3 region has 18 residues. The CDR3 DNA is TGTGCCAGCAGCTTAGAGGCTAGCGGGAGTCTCGTGGCAGATACGCAGTATTTT. Translation: CASSLEASGSLVADTQYF.

The chain combines TRBV27 with TRBJ2-1, with 8 bases identical to TRBD2. This CDR3 is built from 14 residues. After removal of 0 bases from V and 6 bases from J, the junction contained 1 base not matched to a gene. CDR1 and CDR2 (germline): MNHEY, SMNVEV (reference sequence). The CDR3, as DNA: TGTGCCAGCAGTTTATCAACTAGCGGCAATGAGCAGTTCTTC. Protein product: CASSLSTSGNEQFF.

Many counts were recorded for this clonotype. In DNA, the CDR3 is TGCGCCATCACCGACAGGGGGTTAGAGACCCAGTACTTC. Protein: CAITDRGLETQYF. This sequence joins TRBV5-1 and TRBJ2-5, with TRBD1 matching 9 bases. Germline V lookup: CDR1 SGHRS, CDR2 YFSETQ. The V gene end was trimmed by 9 bases and the J gene end by 4 bases; junction bases not matched to a gene: 7. This CDR3 region has 13 residues. The full variable domain, completed using reference TRBV5-1 and TRBJ2-5, is KAGVTQTPRYLIKTRGQQVTLSCSPISGHRSVSWYQQTPGQGLQFLFEYFSETQRNKGNFPGRFSGRQFSNSRSEMNVSTLELGDSALYLCAITDRGLETQYFGPGTRLLVL.

The CDR3 DNA follows: TGTGCCAGCAGTTTAGCGAGGAGGAGTTCGGACACTGAAGCTTTCTTT. Amino acid sequence: CASSLARRSSDTEAFF. The chain recombines TRBV12-3 or TRBV12-4 with TRBJ1-1; no firm D call. V lost 0 bases, J lost 3 bases, and 14 bases lay in between. The CDR3 has 16 amino acids.